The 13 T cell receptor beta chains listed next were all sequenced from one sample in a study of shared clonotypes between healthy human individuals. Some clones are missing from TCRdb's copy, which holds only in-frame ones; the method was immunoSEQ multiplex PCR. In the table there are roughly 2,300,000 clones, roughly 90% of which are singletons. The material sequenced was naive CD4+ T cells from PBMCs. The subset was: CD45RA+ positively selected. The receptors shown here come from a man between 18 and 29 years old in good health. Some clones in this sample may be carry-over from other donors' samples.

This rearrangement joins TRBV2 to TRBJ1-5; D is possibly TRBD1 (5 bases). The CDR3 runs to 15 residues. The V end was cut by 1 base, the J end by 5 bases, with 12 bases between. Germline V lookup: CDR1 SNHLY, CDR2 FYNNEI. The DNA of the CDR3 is TGTGCCAGCAGTGAAGGAGGGGAGGGGCATCAGCCCCAGCATTTT. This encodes CASSEGGEGHQPQHF. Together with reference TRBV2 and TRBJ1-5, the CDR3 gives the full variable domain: EPEVTQTPSHQVTQMGQEVILRCVPISNHLYFYWYRQILGQKVEFLVSFYNNEISEKSEIFDDQFSVERPDGSNFTLKIRSTKLEDSAMYFCASSEGGEGHQPQHFGDGTRLSIL.

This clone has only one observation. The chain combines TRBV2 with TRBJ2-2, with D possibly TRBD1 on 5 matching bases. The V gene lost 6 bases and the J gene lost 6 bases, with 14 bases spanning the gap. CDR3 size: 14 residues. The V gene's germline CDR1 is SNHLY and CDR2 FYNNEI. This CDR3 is CASRMVRAAGELFF. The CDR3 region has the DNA TGTGCCAGCAGGATGGTCAGGGCCGCCGGGGAGCTGTTTTTT.

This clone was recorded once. The CDR3 sequence: CASSPRGGLAGAPYEQYF. CDR3 DNA: TGTGCCAGCAGCCCACGTGGAGGACTAGCGGGAGCCCCCTACGAGCAGTACTTC. This rearrangement joins TRBV7-9 to TRBJ2-7; 13 nucleotides align to TRBD2. This CDR3 has 18 amino acids. Per the germline V gene, CDR1 is SEHNR and CDR2 is FQNEAQ (reference sequence). After removal of 5 bases from V and 2 bases from J, the junction contained 12 bases not matched to a gene.

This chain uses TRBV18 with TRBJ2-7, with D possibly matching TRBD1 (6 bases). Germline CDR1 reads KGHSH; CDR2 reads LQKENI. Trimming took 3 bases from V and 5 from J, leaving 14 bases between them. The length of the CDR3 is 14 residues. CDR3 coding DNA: TGTGCCAGCTCACCCCCGGACAGAATCCACGAGCAGTACTTC. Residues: CASSPPDRIHEQYF.

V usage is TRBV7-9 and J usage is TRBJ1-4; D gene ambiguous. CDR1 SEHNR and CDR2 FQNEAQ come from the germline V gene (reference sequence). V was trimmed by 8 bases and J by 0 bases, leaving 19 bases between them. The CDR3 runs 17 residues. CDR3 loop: CASARLSSVATNEKLFF. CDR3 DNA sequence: TGTGCCAGCGCTCGCTTATCCTCGGTTGCAACTAATGAAAAACTGTTTTTT.

The CDR3 region has the DNA TGTGCCAGCAGCTTAAACCGGGACTCGACGCAGTTCTTC. The encoded protein is CASSLNRDSTQFF. The chain joins TRBV11-2 to TRBJ2-1, with D tentatively TRBD2 (6 bases). The CDR3 covers 13 residues. The V end was cut by 2 bases, the J end by 12 bases, with 14 bases between. The germline V gene has CDR1 SGHAT and CDR2 FQNNGV. Complete variable domain (other parts from reference TRBV11-2 and TRBJ2-1): EAGVAQSPRYKIIEKRQSVAFWCNPISGHATLYWYQQILGQGPKLLIQFQNNGVVDDSQLPKDRFSAERLKGVDSTLKIQPAKLEDSAVYLCASSLNRDSTQFFGPGTRLTVL.

In nucleotides, the CDR3 is TGTGCCAGCAGTTACTCGACAGCGCGGGGAGGGGAAAAACTGTTTTTT. Its translation is CASSYSTARGGEKLFF. The rearrangement joins TRBV6-6 to TRBJ1-4, with D possibly matching TRBD1 (5 bases). CDR1 is MNHNY and CDR2 is SVGAGI in the germline V gene (reference sequence). This CDR3 has 16 amino acids. The V and J ends lost 0 bases and 8 bases respectively, with 16 bases between them.

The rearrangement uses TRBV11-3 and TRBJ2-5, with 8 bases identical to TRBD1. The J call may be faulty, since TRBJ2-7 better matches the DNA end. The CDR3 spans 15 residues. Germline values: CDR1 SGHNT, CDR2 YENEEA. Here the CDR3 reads CASSSHGQGKGEQYF. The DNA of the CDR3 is TGTGCCAGCAGCTCTCATGGACAGGGTAAGGGCGAGCAGTACTTC.

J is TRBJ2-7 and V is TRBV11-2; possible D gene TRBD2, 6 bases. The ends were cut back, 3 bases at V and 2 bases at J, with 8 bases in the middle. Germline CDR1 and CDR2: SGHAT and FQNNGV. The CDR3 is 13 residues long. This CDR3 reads CASSLGGPYEQYF. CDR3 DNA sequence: TGTGCCAGCAGCTTGGGGGGTCCCTACGAGCAGTACTTC.

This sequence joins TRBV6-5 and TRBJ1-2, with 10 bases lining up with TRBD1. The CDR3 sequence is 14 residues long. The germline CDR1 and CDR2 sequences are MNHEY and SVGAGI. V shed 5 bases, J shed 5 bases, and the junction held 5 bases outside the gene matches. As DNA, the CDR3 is TGTGCCAGCAGTCGTCCGGGACAGGGGTATGGCTACACCTTC. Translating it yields CASSRPGQGYGYTF.

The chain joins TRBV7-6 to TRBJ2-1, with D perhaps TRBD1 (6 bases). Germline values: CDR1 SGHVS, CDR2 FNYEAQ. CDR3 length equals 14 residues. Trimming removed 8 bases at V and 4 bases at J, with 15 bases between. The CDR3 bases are TGTGCCAGCTCTACCCAGGGGAATTACAATGAGCAGTTCTTC. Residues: CASSTQGNYNEQFF.

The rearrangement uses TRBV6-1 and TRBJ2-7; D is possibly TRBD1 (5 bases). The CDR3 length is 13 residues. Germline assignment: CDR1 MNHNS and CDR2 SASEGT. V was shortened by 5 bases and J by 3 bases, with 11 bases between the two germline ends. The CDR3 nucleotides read TGTGCCAGCAGTAGACAGAATTTCTACGAGCAGTACTTC. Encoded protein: CASSRQNFYEQYF.

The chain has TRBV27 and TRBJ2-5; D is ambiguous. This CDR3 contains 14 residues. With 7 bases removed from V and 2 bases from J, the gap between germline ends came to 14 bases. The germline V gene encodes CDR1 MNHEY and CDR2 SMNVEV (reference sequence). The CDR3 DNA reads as TGTGCCAGCACCTCGTTTTTAGGTCAAGAGACCCAGTACTTC. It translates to CASTSFLGQETQYF.